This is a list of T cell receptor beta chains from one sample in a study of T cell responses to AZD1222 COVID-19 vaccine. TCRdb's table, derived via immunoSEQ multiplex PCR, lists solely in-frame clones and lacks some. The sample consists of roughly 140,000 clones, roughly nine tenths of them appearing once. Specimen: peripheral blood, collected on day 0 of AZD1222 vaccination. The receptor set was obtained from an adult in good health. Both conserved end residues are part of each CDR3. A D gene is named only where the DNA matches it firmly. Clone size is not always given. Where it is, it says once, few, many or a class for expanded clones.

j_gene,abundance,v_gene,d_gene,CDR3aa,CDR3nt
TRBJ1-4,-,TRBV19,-,CASSTGSFFEATNEKLFF,TGTGCCAGTAGTACCGGTTCTTTTTTCGAAGCAACTAATGAAAAACTGTTTTTT
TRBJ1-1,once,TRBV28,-,CASSAPGVWTEAFF,TGTGCCAGCAGTGCCCCAGGGGTTTGGACTGAAGCTTTCTTT
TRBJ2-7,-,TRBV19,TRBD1,CASSPAGTGRYEQYF,TGTGCCAGTAGTCCCGCCGGGACAGGGAGATACGAGCAGTACTTC
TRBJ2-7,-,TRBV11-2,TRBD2,CASSPLAGKGPYEQYF,TGTGCCAGCAGCCCCTTAGCGGGAAAGGGTCCCTACGAGCAGTACTTC
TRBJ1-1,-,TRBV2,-,CASRSLQDTEAFF,TGTGCCAGCAGGAGTCTGCAGGACACTGAAGCTTTCTTT
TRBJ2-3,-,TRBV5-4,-,CASSLVGGRTDTQYF,TGTGCCAGCAGCTTGGTGGGGGGGCGCACAGATACGCAGTATTTT
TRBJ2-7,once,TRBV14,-,CASSQATGRGPYEQYF,TGTGCCAGCAGCCAGGCAACGGGACGGGGGCCCTACGAGCAGTACTTC
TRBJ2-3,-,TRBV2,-,CASRGDTDTQYF,TGTGCCAGCAGGGGGGACACAGATACGCAGTATTTT
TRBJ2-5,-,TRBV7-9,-,CASRTGPQKKQRETQYF,TGTGCCAGCAGGACCGGGCCCCAAAAGAAACAACGGGAGACCCAGTACTTC
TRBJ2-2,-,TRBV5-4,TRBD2,CASSYLGLAENTGELFF,TGTGCCAGCAGCTATCTTGGGCTAGCGGAAAACACCGGGGAGCTGTTTTTT
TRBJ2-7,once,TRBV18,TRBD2,CASSPGSSGSYEQYF,TGTGCCAGCTCACCAGGGTCTAGCGGTTCCTACGAGCAGTACTTC
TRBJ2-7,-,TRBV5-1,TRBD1,CASSGGPSPYEQYF,TGCGCCAGCTCAGGGGGCCCTTCCCCCTACGAGCAGTACTTC
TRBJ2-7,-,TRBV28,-,CASSLSATYEQYF,TGTGCCAGCAGTTTATCCGCTACATACGAGCAGTACTTC
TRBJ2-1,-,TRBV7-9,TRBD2,CASSLGFVWTSGLNEQFF,TGTGCCAGCAGCTTAGGGTTTGTTTGGACTAGCGGACTCAATGAGCAGTTCTTC
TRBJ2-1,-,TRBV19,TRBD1,CASSLQGVWNEQFF,TGTGCCAGTAGCCTACAGGGGGTATGGAATGAGCAGTTCTTC
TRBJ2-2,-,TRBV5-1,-,CASSRTTGELFF,TGCGCCAGCAGCCGAACCACCGGGGAGCTGTTTTTT
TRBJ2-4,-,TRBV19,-,CASSMGWGTLAKNIQYF,TGTGCCAGTAGTATGGGGTGGGGGACACTAGCCAAAAACATTCAGTACTTC
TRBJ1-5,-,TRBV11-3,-,CASSGGPGRGQYSNQPQHF,TGTGCCAGCAGCGGGGGGCCGGGCAGGGGCCAGTATAGCAATCAGCCCCAGCATTTT
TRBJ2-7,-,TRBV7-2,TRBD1,CASRTGTGIYEQYF,TGTGCCAGCAGGACGGGGACAGGGATATACGAGCAGTACTTC
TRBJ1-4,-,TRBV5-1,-,CASSLTGPNEKLFF,TGCGCCAGCAGCTTGACAGGCCCTAATGAAAAACTGTTTTTT
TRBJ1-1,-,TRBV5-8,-,CASTPDARADIEAFF,TGTGCCAGCACCCCAGACGCAAGGGCTGATATTGAAGCTTTCTTT
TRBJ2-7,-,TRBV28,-,CASSPIRGQHYEQYF,TGTGCCAGCAGTCCAATCCGGGGCCAACATTACGAGCAGTACTTC
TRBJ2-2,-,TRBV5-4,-,CASSLAVGANTGELFF,TGTGCCAGCAGCTTGGCCGTGGGGGCGAACACCGGGGAGCTGTTTTTT
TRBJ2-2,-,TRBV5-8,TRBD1,CASTLGQETGELFF,TGTGCCAGCACCCTGGGACAGGAGACCGGGGAGCTGTTTTTT
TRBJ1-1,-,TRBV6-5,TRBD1,CASSYGTGGTEAFF,TGTGCCAGCAGTTACGGGACAGGGGGCACTGAAGCTTTCTTT
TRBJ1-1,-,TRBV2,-,CASSETSAWRAFF,TGTGCCAGCAGTGAAACATCCGCTTGGCGAGCTTTCTTT
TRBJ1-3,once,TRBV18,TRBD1,CASSPRIRDRAGNTIYF,TGTGCCAGCTCACCACGCATACGGGACAGGGCTGGAAACACCATATATTTT
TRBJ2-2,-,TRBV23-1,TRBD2,CASSQSNPQREWELFF,TGCGCCAGCAGTCAATCGAACCCCCAGCGGGAGTGGGAGCTGTTTTTT
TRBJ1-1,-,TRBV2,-,CASSEKGYEAFF,TGTGCCAGCAGTGAAAAGGGCTATGAAGCTTTCTTT
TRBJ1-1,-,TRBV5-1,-,CASSLGMNTEAFF,TGCGCCAGCAGCTTAGGAATGAACACTGAAGCTTTCTTT